The 21 T cell receptor beta chains given below trace back to one sample, sequenced in a study of Ad26.COV2.S vaccination and SARS-CoV-2 variants. The treatment: around 19 received Ad26.COV2.S at low or high dose, single or two shots; about 5 received placebo; per-sample allocation not given. Day 63 after the first injection of vaccine or placebo was the sampling time. Method: immunoSEQ multiplex PCR; TCRdb's copy keeps in-frame clones and lacks some. The data hold 350,000 to 550,000 clones, with 80% to 90% observed a single time. This sample comprised peripheral blood, obtained in a trial of Ad26.COV2.S vaccine versus placebo. The receptors stem from a person between 18 and 65 years old who received the Ad26.COV2.S COVID-19 vaccine or a placebo.

This clone appeared once. The gene calls are TRBV12-5 and TRBJ1-1; D is perhaps TRBD1 (6 bases). Trimming pared 1 base from V and 1 base from J, leaving 13 bases between. Looked up from germline, CDR1 is LGHNT and CDR2 is FRNRAP. The CDR3 has 16 amino acids. The CDR3 bases are TGTGCTAGTGGTTTGGGGTACAGGGAGTCGAACACTGAAGCTTTCTTT. As protein: CASGLGYRESNTEAFF.

The gene calls are TRBV6-1 and TRBJ1-2; D perhaps matches TRBD1 (5 bases). The germline V gene has CDR1 MNHNS and CDR2 SASEGT. The CDR3 totals 17 residues. Between the trimmed V and J ends, which lost 4 bases and 5 bases, there was a span of 23 bases. CDR3 amino acids: CASSATSTGGAFYGYTF. The CDR3 coding sequence is TGTGCCAGCAGTGCGACCTCGACCGGCGGGGCCTTTTATGGCTACACCTTC.

The chain is built from TRBV5-4 and TRBJ1-4, with D maybe TRBD1 (6 bases). The germline gives CDR1 SGHNT, CDR2 YYREEE (reference sequence). This CDR3 is 14 amino acids long. V was pared by 0 bases and J by 5 bases, with 8 bases between. CDR3 sequence reads: CASSLEGGNEKLFF. In nucleotides, the CDR3 is TGTGCCAGCAGCTTGGAAGGGGGGAATGAAAAACTGTTTTTT.

CDR3 in DNA: TGTGCCAGCAGCTTAGTGGAAGGCGGGGCCAACGTCCTGACTTTC. It specifies CASSLVEGGANVLTF. The J gene is TRBJ2-6, the V gene TRBV7-8; D is unresolved. The V gene lost 1 base and the J gene lost 4 bases, with 8 bases spanning the gap. Germline values: CDR1 SGHVS, CDR2 FQNEAQ. The CDR3 has 15 amino acids.

The J gene is TRBJ2-1, the V gene TRBV29-1; 8 bases line up with TRBD2. The CDR3 loop spans 15 amino acids. Germline CDR1 reads SQVTM; CDR2 reads ANQGSEA. V lost 2 bases, J lost 5 bases, and 8 bases stayed unmatched. The CDR3 sequence is CSVEKLAEIHNEQFF. Here the CDR3 DNA reads TGCAGCGTTGAAAAACTAGCGGAAATTCACAATGAGCAGTTCTTC.

The gene calls are TRBV12-3 or TRBV12-4 and TRBJ2-1, with D unclear. Deletions cut 6 bases from V and 6 bases from J, with 12 bases between. The CDR3 spans 13 residues. The CDR3 DNA is TGTGCCAGCAGAGTTGACTTCACCAATGAGCAGTTCTTC. Protein product: CASRVDFTNEQFF.

The chain carries TRBV11-3 and TRBJ1-1; tentative D call: TRBD1 (5 bases). CDR1 and CDR2 from the germline V gene are SGHNT and YENEEA. This CDR3 has 12 residues. V lost 5 bases to trimming and J lost 6 bases, with 10 bases between them. CDR3 amino acids: CASSHGGPEAFF. CDR3 nucleotide sequence: TGTGCCAGCAGCCATGGGGGACCTGAAGCTTTCTTT.

This clone occurred once. The rearrangement joins TRBV7-3 to TRBJ2-3; D is possibly TRBD1 or TRBD2 (6 bases each). Trimming shortened V by 5 bases and J by 0 bases, and 18 bases separated the two germline ends. Germline V CDR1 and CDR2: SGHTA, FQGTGA. The CDR3 runs to 17 residues. The CDR3 nucleotides are TGTGCCAGCAGCCCTTACCCCCCGGGGGCTAGCACAGATACGCAGTATTTT. Its translation: CASSPYPPGASTDTQYF.

The V and J genes are TRBV27 and TRBJ2-1; 8 bases fit TRBD2. CDR1 is MNHEY and CDR2 is SMNVEV in the germline V gene (reference sequence). CDR3 size: 15 residues. V gave up 10 bases and J gave up 9 bases; unmatched junction bases: 17. In DNA, the CDR3 is TGTGCCACCGCTTTTGCGGGGGGCACCTATCGTGAGCAGTTCTTC. This sequence encodes CATAFAGGTYREQFF.

The chain uses TRBV9 and TRBJ2-3; 7 bases align to TRBD2. CDR1 is SGDLS, CDR2 YYNGEE, per germline. V dropped 3 bases and J dropped 6; count of bases not matched to a gene: 4. There are 13 residues in the CDR3. CDR3 in DNA: TGTGCCAGCAGCGACCCCGGGAGGGATACGCAGTATTTT. It yields the protein CASSDPGRDTQYF.

The chain combines TRBV7-9 with TRBJ1-6; D not certain. The CDR3 has 16 residues. Germline CDR1 and CDR2: SEHNR and FQNEAQ (reference sequence). The V and J ends lost 3 bases and 0 bases respectively, with 9 bases between them. CDR3 amino acids: CASSLVQSSYNSPLHF. The DNA for the CDR3 is TGTGCCAGCAGCTTGGTACAGAGCTCCTATAATTCACCCCTCCACTTT.

The chain links TRBV21-1 to TRBJ1-5; TRBD1 is the table's D call, not checked against the DNA. TRBV21-1 is tagged as a pseudogene. This CDR3 has 15 residues. The CDR3 sequence: CASHRTGANYQPQHF. In DNA, the CDR3 is TGTGCCAGCCACAGGACAGGCGCGAATTATCAGCCCCAGCATTTT.

The J gene is TRBJ1-2, the V gene TRBV6-5; perhaps TRBD1 as D (6 bases). V was cut by 5 bases and J by 9 bases, with 16 bases left in between. This CDR3 has 13 residues. From germline, CDR1 is MNHEY and CDR2 SVGAGI. Written as DNA, the CDR3 is TGTGCCAGCAGTCTTACAGGGTTTCCGCGCTACACCTTC. This encodes CASSLTGFPRYTF.

The chain links TRBV7-3 to TRBJ1-5, with D perhaps TRBD1 (5 bases). This CDR3 contains 13 residues. The V gene's germline CDR1 is SGHTA and CDR2 FQGTGA. V lost 2 bases to trimming and J lost 6 bases, with 8 bases between them. The CDR3, as DNA: TGTGCCAGCAGCTTAGGACACGGTCAGCCCCAGCATTTT. Its translation: CASSLGHGQPQHF.

This sequence joins TRBV4-3 and TRBJ1-6, with no clear D. The V gene's germline CDR1 is LGHNA and CDR2 YSLEER. Trimming left V 0 bases short and J 6 bases short, with 6 bases between. This CDR3 contains 14 residues. The DNA of the CDR3 is TGCGCCAGCAGCCAAGATTTAATTAATTCACCCCTCCACTTT. Translating it yields CASSQDLINSPLHF.

CDR3 residues: CASSVPDHNTDTQYF. The CDR3 DNA reads TGTGCCAGCAGTGTCCCCGATCACAACACAGATACGCAGTATTTT. The V gene is TRBV2, the J gene TRBJ2-3; D unresolved. From germline, CDR1 is SNHLY and CDR2 FYNNEI. With 4 bases removed from V and 2 bases from J, the gap between germline ends came to 13 bases. The CDR3 spans 15 residues.

The rearrangement links TRBV24-1 to TRBJ2-1; D uncertain. From germline, CDR1 is KGHDR and CDR2 SFDVKD. The CDR3 runs 14 residues. Trimming cost V 3 bases and J 4 bases, with 9 bases left between them. The CDR3 is CATSDQDPYNEQFF. The CDR3 bases are TGTGCCACCAGTGATCAGGACCCTTACAATGAGCAGTTCTTC.

The chain has TRBV2 and TRBJ1-5, with D unclear. CDR3 size: 14 residues. V lost 4 bases to trimming and J lost 2 bases, with 9 bases between them. Germline CDR1 reads SNHLY; CDR2 reads FYNNEI. Written as DNA, the CDR3 is TGTGCCAGCAGTGTCCTAAGGGGCAATCAGCCCCAGCATTTT. This gives the protein CASSVLRGNQPQHF.

To note about this clone: Other DNA sequences of this sample code for an identical CDR3. The CDR3 loop is CASSSGGETQYF. DNA of the CDR3: TGTGCCAGCAGCTCCGGGGGGGAGACCCAGTACTTC. The rearrangement joins TRBV11-2 to TRBJ2-5, with 7 bases fitting TRBD2. The V gene's germline CDR1 is SGHAT and CDR2 FQNNGV. The ends lost 4 bases at V and 5 bases at J; junction bases unmatched: 1. This CDR3 is built from 12 residues.

The rearrangement uses TRBV2 and TRBJ2-1; the D call may be TRBD1 or TRBD2 (5 bases each). CDR1 SNHLY and CDR2 FYNNEI come from the germline V gene. The length of the CDR3 is 14 residues. V gave up 8 bases and J gave up 3 bases, with 14 bases separating them. CDR3 bases: TGTGCCAGCGGTCGGGACGACCTCTACAATGAGCAGTTCTTC. It is translated as CASGRDDLYNEQFF.

This clone was observed a handful of times. Other DNA sequences in this specimen translate into the identical CDR3. This sequence joins TRBV7-2 and TRBJ2-7, with 14 bases matching TRBD2. Germline lookup yields CDR1 SGHTA and CDR2 FQGNSA. The CDR3 is made up of 15 amino acids. J was trimmed by 3 bases and V by 5 bases; bases with no gene match: 3. The CDR3 protein is CASSLGTSGGYEQYV. The CDR3 bases are TGTGCCAGCAGCCTAGGGACTAGCGGGGGCTACGAGCAGTACGTC.